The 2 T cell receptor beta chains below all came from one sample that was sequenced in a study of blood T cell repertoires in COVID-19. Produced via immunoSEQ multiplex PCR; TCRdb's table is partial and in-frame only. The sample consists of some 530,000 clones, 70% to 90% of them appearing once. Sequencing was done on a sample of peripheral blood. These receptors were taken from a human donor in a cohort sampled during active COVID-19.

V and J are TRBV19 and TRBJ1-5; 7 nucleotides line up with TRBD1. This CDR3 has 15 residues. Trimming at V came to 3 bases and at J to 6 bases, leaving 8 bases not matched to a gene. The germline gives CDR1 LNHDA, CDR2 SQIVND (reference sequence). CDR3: CASSMLGGKGQPQHF. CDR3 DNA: TGTGCCAGTAGTATGTTAGGGGGCAAGGGTCAGCCCCAGCATTTT.

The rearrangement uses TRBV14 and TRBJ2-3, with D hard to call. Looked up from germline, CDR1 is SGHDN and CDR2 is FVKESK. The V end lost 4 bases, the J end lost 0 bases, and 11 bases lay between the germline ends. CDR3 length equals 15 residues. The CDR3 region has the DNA TGTGCCAGCAGCCGTAGTGCTCCCAGCACAGATACGCAGTATTTT. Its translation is CASSRSAPSTDTQYF.